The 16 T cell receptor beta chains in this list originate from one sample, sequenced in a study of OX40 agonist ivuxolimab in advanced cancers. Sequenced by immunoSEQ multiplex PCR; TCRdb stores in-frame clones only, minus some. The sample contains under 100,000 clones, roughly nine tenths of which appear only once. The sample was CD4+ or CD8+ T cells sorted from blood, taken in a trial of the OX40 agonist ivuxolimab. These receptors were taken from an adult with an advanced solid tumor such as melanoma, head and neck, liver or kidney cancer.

CDR3 bases: TGTGCCAGCAGTGAAGTCAGGGGTGGTGGCTACACCTTC. This gives the protein CASSEVRGGGYTF. The chain joins TRBV6-1 to TRBJ1-2; a possible D gene is TRBD1 (6 bases). V was clipped by 1 base and J by 7 bases, with 10 bases between them. The CDR3 has 13 residues. Germline V gene sequence: CDR1 MNHNS, CDR2 SASEGT.

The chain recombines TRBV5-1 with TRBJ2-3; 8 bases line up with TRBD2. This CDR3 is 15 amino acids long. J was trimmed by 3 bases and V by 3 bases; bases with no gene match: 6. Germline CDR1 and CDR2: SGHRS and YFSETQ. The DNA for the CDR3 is TGCGCCAGCAGCTATGGTAGCGGGGCAACAGATACGCAGTATTTT. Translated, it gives CASSYGSGATDTQYF.

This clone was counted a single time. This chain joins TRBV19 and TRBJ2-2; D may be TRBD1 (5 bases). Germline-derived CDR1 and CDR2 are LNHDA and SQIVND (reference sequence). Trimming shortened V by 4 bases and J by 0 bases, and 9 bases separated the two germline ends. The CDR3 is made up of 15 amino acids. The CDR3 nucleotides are TGTGCCAGTAGTACGCAGGGATCGAACACCGGGGAGCTGTTTTTT. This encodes CASSTQGSNTGELFF.

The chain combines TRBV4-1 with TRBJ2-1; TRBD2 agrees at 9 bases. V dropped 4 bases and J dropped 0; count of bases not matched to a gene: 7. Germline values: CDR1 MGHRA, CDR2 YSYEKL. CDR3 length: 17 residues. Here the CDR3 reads CASSRRTSVSSYNEQFF. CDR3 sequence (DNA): TGCGCCAGCAGCCGGAGGACTAGCGTGAGCTCCTACAATGAGCAGTTCTTC.

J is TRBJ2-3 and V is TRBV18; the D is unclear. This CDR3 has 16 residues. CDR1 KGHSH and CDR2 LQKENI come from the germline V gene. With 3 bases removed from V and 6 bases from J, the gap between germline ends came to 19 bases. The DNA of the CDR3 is TGTGCCAGCTCACCGTCGGCTTTGACCTGGTCGGATACGCAGTATTTT. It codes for CASSPSALTWSDTQYF.

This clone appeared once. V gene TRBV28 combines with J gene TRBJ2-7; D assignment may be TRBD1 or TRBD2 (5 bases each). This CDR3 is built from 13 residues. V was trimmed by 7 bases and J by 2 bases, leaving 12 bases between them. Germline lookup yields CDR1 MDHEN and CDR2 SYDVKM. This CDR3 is CASTPGSTYEQYF. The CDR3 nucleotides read TGTGCCAGCACCCCAGGGAGTACCTACGAGCAGTACTTC.

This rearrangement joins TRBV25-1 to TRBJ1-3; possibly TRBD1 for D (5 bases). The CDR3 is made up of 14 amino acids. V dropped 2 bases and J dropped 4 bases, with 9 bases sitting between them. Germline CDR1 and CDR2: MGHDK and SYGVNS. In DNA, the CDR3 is TGTGCCAGCAGTGAAGGGGGGTGGGGAAACACCATATATTTT. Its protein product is CASSEGGWGNTIYF. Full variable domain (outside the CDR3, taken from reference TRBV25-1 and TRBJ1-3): EADIYQTPRYLVIGTGKKITLECSQTMGHDKMYWYQQDPGMELHLIHYSYGVNSTEKGDLSSESTVSRIRTEHFPLTLESARPSHTSQYLCASSEGGWGNTIYFGEGSWLTVV.

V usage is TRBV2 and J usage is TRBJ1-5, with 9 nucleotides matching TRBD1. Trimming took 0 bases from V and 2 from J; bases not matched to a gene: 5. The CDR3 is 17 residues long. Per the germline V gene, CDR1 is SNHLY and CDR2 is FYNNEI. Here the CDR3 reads CASSEAADRGGNQPQHF. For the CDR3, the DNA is TGTGCCAGCAGTGAAGCGGCAGACAGGGGGGGCAATCAGCCCCAGCATTTT.

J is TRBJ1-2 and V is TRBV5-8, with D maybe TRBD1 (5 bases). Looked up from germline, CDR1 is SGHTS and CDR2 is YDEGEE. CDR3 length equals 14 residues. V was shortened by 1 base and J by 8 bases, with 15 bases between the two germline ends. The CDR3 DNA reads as TGTGCCAGCAGCTTGTGGGGGGTTGGTACGGGCTACACCTTC. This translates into CASSLWGVGTGYTF.

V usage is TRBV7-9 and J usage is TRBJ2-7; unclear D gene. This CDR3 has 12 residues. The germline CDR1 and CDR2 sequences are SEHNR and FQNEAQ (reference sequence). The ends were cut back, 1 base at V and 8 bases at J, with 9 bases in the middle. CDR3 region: CASSLGVGQQYF. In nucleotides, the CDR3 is TGTGCCAGCAGCTTAGGAGTTGGACAGCAGTACTTC.

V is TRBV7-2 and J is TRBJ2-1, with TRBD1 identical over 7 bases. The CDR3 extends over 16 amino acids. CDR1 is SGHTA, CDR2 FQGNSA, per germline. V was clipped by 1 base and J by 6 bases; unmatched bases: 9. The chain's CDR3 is CASSLVETGSANEQFF. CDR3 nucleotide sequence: TGTGCCAGCAGCTTAGTGGAGACAGGGAGCGCCAATGAGCAGTTCTTC. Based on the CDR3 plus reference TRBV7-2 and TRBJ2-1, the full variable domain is GAGVSQSPSNKVTEKGKDVELRCDPISGHTALYWYRQSLGQGLEFLIYFQGNSAPDKSGLPSDRFSAERTGGSVSTLTIQRTQQEDSAVYLCASSLVETGSANEQFFGPGTRLTVL.

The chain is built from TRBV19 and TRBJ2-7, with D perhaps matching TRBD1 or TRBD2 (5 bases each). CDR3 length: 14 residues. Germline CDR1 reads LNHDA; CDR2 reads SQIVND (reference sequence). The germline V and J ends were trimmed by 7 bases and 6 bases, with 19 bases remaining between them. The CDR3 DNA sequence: TGTGCCAGTAATGATCCGACGAGGGGCGCCGAGCAGTACTTC. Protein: CASNDPTRGAEQYF.

The CDR3 spells CSSSGASSYNEQFF. CDR3 nucleotides: TGCAGCTCTAGCGGGGCCAGCTCCTACAATGAGCAGTTCTTC. The chain recombines TRBV29-1 with TRBJ2-1; 9 nucleotides line up with TRBD2. Trimming at V came to 8 bases and at J to 0 bases, leaving 5 bases not matched to a gene. The CDR3 spans 14 residues. Germline loops: CDR1 SQVTM, CDR2 ANQGSEA.

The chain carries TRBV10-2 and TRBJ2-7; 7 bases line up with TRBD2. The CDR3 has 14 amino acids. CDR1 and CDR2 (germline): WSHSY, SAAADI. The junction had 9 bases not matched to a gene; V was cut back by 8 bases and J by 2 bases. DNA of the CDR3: TGCGCCAGCGGAAACGGGAGGCCAACCTACGAGCAGTACTTC. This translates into CASGNGRPTYEQYF.

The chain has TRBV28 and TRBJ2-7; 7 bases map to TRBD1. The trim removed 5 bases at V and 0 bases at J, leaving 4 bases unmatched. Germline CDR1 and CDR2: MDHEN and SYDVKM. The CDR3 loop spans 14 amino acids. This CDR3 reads CASSAGTVSYEQYF. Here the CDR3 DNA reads TGTGCCAGCAGTGCCGGGACAGTCTCCTACGAGCAGTACTTC.

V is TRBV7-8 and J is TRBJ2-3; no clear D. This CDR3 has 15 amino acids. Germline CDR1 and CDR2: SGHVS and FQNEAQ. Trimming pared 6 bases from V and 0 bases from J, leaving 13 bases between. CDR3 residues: CASSRDGPSTDTQYF. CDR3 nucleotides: TGTGCCAGCAGTCGAGACGGGCCTAGCACAGATACGCAGTATTTT.